Reported below is one T cell receptor beta chain. Antigen: not known. Other DNA sequences in this sample translate to the same CDR3. These data are taken from a study of OX40 agonist ivuxolimab in advanced cancers. Turning to the study itself: Allowance was made for prior anti-PD-1, anti-PD-L1 or anti-CTLA-4 therapy, and around 44% had some.

CDR1 and CDR2 (germline): LNHDA, SQIVND (reference sequence). This CDR3 spans 12 amino acids. V was trimmed by 6 bases and J by 3 bases, leaving 8 bases between them. General study results and limits: There were, on average, more expanded clones in CD8+ T cells than in CD4+. In the 0.1-3.0 mg/kg groups, partial responders showed among the lowest expansion. The study did not work out the antigen specificity of the expanded peripheral T cells.

The data were produced by immunoSEQ multiplex PCR, yet TCRdb's version contains in-frame clones alone and is incomplete. The data show roughly 63,000 clones, about 89% seen once. The source is an adult with an advanced solid tumor such as melanoma, head and neck, liver or kidney cancer. Here the sequenced sample was CD4+ or CD8+ T cells sorted from blood, taken in a trial of the OX40 agonist ivuxolimab. V usage is TRBV19 and J usage is TRBJ1-2; D is perhaps TRBD1 (5 bases). The CDR3 is CASSPRDYGYTF. For the CDR3, the DNA is TGTGCCAGTAGCCCCAGGGACTATGGCTACACCTTC.